Below, 3 T cell receptor beta chains from the same sample are listed, as sequenced in a study of Graves' ophthalmopathy and Graves' hyperthyroidism. RNA transcripts were the source from which TCR beta CDR3 regions were amplified. First-round RT-PCR used HTBI primers; second-round multiplex PCR followed. TCRdb reprocessed the multiplex PCR reads via MiXCR and lists one record per CDR3 protein. Altogether 680,000 or so distinct CDR3 sequences are present, around a fifth being singletons, with the ten largest covering approximately 7%. The sample was peripheral blood. The receptors were sampled from a woman aged 18-30 years with stable Graves' hyperthyroidism. Some clones in this sample may be carry-over from other donors' samples.

The rearrangement joins TRBV6-1 to TRBJ1-1, with TRBD1 matching over 9 bases. V lost 6 bases and J lost 10; bases outside the gene matches: 9. The CDR3 covers 13 residues. Germline V gene sequence: CDR1 MNHNS, CDR2 SASEGT. For the CDR3, the DNA is TGTGCCAGCAGCGAAACAGGGGGCTCTCCAGCTTTCTTT. Translated, it gives CASSETGGSPAFF.

This clonotype has at least ten counts. The chain combines TRBV30 with TRBJ2-5; 9 nucleotides agree with TRBD2. This CDR3 is built from 16 residues. Germline loops: CDR1 GTSNPN, CDR2 SVGIG (reference sequence). The V gene end was trimmed by 3 bases and the J gene end by 2 bases; junction bases not matched to a gene: 10. CDR3 bases: TGTGCCTGGAGAACAAGACCAGCGGGGGGACAAGAGACCCAGTACTTC. Its translation is CAWRTRPAGGQETQYF.

The CDR3 loop is CAWTQWGDGYDSPLHF. CDR3 nucleotides: TGTGCCTGGACCCAATGGGGTGACGGGTATGATTCACCCCTCCACTTT. The rearrangement links TRBV30 to TRBJ1-6; no firm D call. V was clipped by 4 bases and J by 8 bases, with 21 bases between them. The CDR3 is 16 amino acids. Germline CDR1 is GTSNPN and CDR2 is SVGIG (reference sequence).